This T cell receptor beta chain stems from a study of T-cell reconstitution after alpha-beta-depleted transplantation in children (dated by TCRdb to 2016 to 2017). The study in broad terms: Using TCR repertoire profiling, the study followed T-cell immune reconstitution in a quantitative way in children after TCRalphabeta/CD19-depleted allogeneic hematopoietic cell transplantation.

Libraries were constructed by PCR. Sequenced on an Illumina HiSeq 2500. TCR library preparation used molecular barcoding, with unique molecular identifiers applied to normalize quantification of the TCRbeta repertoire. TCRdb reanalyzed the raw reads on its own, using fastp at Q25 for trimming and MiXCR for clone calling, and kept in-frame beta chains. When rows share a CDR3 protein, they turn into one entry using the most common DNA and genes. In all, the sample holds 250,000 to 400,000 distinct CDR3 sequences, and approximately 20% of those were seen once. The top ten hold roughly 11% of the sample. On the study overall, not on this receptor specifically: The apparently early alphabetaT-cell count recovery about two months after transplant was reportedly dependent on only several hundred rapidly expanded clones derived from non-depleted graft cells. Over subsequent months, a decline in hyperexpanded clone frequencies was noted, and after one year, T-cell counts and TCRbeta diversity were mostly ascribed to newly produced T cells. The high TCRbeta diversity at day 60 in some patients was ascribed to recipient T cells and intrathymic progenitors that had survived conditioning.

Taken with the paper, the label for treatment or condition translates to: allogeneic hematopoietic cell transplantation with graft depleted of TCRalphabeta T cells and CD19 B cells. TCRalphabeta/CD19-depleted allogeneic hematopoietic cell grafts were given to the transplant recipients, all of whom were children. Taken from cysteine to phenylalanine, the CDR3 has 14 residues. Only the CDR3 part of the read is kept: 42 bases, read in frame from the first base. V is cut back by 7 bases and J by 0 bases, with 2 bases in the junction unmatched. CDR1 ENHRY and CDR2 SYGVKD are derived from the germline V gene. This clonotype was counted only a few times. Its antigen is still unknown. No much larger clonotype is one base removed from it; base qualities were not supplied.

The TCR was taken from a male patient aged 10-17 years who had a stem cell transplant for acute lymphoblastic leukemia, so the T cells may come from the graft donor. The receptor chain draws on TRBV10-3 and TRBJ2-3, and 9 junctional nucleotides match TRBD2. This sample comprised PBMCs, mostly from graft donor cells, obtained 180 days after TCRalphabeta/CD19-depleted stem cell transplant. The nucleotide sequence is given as TGTGCCATCAAGCTAGCGGGGAGCACAGATACGCAGTATTTT. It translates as CAIKLAGSTDTQYF.